This T cell receptor beta chain was sequenced during a study of blood T cell repertoires in COVID-19. Overall study context: Spain, Italy and the United States supplied samples that represented acute and convalescent COVID-19. T cells, B-cell-depleted T cells, or PBMCs provided the cDNA or gDNA that served as material.

Method: immunoSEQ multiplex PCR; TCRdb's copy keeps in-frame clones and lacks some. The profile shows over 250,000 clones, about 89% of them singletons. Those enrolled, adults aged roughly 18 to 89 years, came from around 25 US areas. Symptom resolution, clearance, or two negative PCRs marked the recovered donors of Cohort 3. This clone is a singleton in its sample. The receptor comes from a man between 35 and 55 years old who had recovered from COVID-19. The sample was PBMCs or T cells enriched from blood (not recorded which).

The CDR3 reads CASSPRKIETGAEAFF. CDR3 DNA: TGTGCCAGCTCACCTAGAAAAATTGAGACAGGGGCTGAAGCTTTCTTT. The rearrangement links TRBV18 to TRBJ1-1; 8 bases are shared with TRBD1. J was trimmed by 6 bases and V by 3 bases; bases with no gene match: 12. In germline, CDR1 is KGHSH, CDR2 LQKENI. This CDR3 has 16 amino acids. The variable domain in full, completed from reference TRBV18 and TRBJ1-1, reads NAGVMQNPRHLVRRRGQEARLRCSPMKGHSHVYWYRQLPEEGLKFMVYLQKENIIDESGMPKERFSAEFPKEGPSILRIQQVVRGDSAAYFCASSPRKIETGAEAFFGQGTRLTVV.